This T cell receptor beta chain was recovered during a study of spatial heterogeneity in lung cancer. As for the study in general: Sequences of the beta chain were consistently detected in greater numbers than alpha-chain sequences. Points from the study as a whole: Blood carried ubiquitous expanded tumor TCRs more at resection than follow-up.

As regards this clonotype: Its antigen is not identified.

A unique molecular identifier was carried by every single TCR cDNA molecule. Each CDR3 protein gets one entry after TCRdb re-called the 5' RACE reads with MiXCR. Here the sample spans roughly 75,000 distinct CDR3 sequences, roughly 13% being singletons. The time point was: sample taken at primary tumor resection. Whole RNA obtained from tumor, nontumor lung or frozen PBMC underwent sequencing without sorting. The approximately 72 donors had untreated early-stage non-small cell lung cancer. This CDR3 contains 15 residues. V lost 1 base to trimming and J lost 5 bases, with 12 bases between them. Germline-derived CDR1 and CDR2 are SGHAT and FQNNGV.

This sequence was found in a male donor with early-stage non-small cell lung cancer. The specimen was PBMCs, collected at surgery. This chain uses TRBV11-2 with TRBJ2-1, with D tentatively TRBD2 (6 bases). CDR3: CASSLGPGVNNEQFF. As DNA, the CDR3 is TGTGCCAGCAGCTTAGGCCCGGGAGTGAACAATGAGCAGTTCTTC.